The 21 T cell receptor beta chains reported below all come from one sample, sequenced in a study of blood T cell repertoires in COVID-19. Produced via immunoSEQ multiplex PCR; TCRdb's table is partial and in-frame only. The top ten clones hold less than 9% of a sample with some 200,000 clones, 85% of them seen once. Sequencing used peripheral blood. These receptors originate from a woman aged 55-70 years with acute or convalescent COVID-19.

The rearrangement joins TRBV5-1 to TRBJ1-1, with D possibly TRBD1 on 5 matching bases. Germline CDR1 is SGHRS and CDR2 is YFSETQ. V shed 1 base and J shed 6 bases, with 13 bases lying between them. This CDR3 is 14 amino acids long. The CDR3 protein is CASSLTPGRAEAFF. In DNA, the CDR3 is TGCGCCAGCAGCTTGACGCCAGGGAGGGCTGAAGCTTTCTTT. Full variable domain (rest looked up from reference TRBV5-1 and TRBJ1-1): KAGVTQTPRYLIKTRGQQVTLSCSPISGHRSVSWYQQTPGQGLQFLFEYFSETQRNKGNFPGRFSGRQFSNSRSEMNVSTLELGDSALYLCASSLTPGRAEAFFGQGTRLTVV.

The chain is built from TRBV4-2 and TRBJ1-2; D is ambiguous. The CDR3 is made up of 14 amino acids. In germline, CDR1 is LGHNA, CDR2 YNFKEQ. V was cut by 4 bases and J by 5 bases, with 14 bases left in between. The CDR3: CASSPREGTYGYTF. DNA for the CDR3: TGTGCCAGCAGCCCCCGGGAGGGAACATATGGCTACACCTTC.

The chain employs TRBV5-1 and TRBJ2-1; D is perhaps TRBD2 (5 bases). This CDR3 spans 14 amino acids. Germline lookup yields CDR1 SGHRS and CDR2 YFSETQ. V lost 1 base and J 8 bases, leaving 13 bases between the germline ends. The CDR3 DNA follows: TGCGCCAGCAGCTTGTCCGGGGATGAGGATGAGCAGTTCTTC. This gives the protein CASSLSGDEDEQFF. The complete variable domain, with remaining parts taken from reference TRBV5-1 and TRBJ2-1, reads KAGVTQTPRYLIKTRGQQVTLSCSPISGHRSVSWYQQTPGQGLQFLFEYFSETQRNKGNFPGRFSGRQFSNSRSEMNVSTLELGDSALYLCASSLSGDEDEQFFGPGTRLTVL.

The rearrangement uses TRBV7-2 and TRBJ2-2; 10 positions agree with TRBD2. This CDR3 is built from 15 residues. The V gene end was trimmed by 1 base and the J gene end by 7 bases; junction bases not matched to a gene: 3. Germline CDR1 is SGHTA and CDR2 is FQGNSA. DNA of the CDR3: TGTGCCAGCAGCTTAGTAGCTAGCGGGAGCGGGGAGCTGTTTTTT. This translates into CASSLVASGSGELFF.

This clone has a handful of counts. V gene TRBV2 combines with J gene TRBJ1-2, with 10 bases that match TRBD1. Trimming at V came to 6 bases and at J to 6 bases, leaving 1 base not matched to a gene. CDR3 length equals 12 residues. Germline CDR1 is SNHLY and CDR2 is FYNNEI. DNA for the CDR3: TGTGCCAGCAGAGACAGGGGGCATGGCTACACCTTC. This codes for CASRDRGHGYTF.

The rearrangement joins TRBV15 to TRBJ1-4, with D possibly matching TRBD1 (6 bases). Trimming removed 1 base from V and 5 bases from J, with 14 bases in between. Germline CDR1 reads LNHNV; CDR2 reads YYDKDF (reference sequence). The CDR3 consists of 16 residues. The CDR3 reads CATSRAKGVNNEKLFF. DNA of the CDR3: TGTGCCACCAGCAGAGCTAAGGGGGTGAACAATGAAAAACTGTTTTTT. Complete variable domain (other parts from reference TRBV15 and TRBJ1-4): DAMVIQNPRYQVTQFGKPVTLSCSQTLNHNVMYWYQQKSSQAPKLLFHYYDKDFNNEADTPDNFQSRRPNTSFCFLDIRSPGLGDTAMYLCATSRAKGVNNEKLFFGSGTQLSVL.

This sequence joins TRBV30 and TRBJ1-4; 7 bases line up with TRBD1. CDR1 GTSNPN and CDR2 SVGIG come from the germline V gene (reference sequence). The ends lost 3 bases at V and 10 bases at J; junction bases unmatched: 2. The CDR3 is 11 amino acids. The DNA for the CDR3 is TGTGCCTGGAGCGGGGACAGAAAACTGTTTTTT. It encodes CAWSGDRKLFF.

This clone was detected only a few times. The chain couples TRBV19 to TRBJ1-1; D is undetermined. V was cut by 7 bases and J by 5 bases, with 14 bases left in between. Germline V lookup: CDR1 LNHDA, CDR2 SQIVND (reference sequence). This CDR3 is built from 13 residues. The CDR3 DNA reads TGTGCCAGTATGGGTAATGGGGAGACTGAAGCTTTCTTT. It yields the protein CASMGNGETEAFF.

This CDR3 reads CASSRLGLAGSSYNEQFF. CDR3 DNA: TGTGCCAGCAGCCGGCTAGGACTAGCGGGTAGCTCCTACAATGAGCAGTTCTTC. This chain uses TRBV14 with TRBJ2-1; 11 positions agree with TRBD2. The CDR3 contains 18 residues. Germline assignment: CDR1 SGHDN and CDR2 FVKESK. V shed 4 bases, J shed 0 bases, and the junction held 8 bases outside the gene matches.

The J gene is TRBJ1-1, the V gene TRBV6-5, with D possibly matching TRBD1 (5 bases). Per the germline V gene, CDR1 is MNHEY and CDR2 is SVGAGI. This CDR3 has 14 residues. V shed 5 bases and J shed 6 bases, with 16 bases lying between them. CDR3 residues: CASSLLRDTSEAFF. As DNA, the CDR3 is TGTGCCAGCAGTCTCCTCAGGGATACGTCTGAAGCTTTCTTT.

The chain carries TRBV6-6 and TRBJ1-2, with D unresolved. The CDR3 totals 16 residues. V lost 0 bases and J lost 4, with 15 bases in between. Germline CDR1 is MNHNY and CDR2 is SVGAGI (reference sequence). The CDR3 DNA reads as TGTGCCAGCAGTTACTCGGCCGGGGAGGGTGGCTATGGCTACACCTTC. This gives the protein CASSYSAGEGGYGYTF.

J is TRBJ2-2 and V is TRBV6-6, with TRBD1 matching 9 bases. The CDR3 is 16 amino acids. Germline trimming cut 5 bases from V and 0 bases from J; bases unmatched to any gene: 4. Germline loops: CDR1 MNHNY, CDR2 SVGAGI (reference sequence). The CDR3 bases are TGTGCCAGCAGTCCCAGACAGGGGGCGAACACCGGGGAGCTGTTTTTT. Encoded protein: CASSPRQGANTGELFF.

In nucleotides, the CDR3 is TGCGCCAGCAGGGTTGGGATAGCGGGAGGCTACGAGCAGTACGTC. Amino acid sequence: CASRVGIAGGYEQYV. The chain links TRBV10-1 to TRBJ2-7, with 10 bases identical to TRBD2. CDR3 length: 15 residues. Germline assignment: CDR1 WNHNN and CDR2 SYGVQD (reference sequence). Trimming took 6 bases from V and 3 from J; bases not matched to a gene: 8.

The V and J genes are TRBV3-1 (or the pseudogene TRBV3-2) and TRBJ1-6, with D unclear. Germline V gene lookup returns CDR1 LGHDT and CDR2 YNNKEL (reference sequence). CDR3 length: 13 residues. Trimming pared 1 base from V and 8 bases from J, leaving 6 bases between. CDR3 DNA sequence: TGTGCCAGCAGCCAAGGACGGGATTCACCCCTCCACTTT. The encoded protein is CASSQGRDSPLHF.

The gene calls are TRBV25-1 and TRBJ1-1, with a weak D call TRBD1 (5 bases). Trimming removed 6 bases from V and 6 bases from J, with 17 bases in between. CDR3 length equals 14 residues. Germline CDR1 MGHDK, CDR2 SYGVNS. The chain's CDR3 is CASRPDRGVPEAFF. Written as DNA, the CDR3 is TGTGCCAGCAGACCCGACCGGGGGGTCCCTGAAGCTTTCTTT.

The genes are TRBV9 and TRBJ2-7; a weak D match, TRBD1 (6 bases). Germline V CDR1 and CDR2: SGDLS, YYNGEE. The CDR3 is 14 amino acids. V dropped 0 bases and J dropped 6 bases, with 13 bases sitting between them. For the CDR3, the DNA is TGTGCCAGCAGCGTAGGACAGGCCTCTGGCGAGCAGTACTTC. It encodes CASSVGQASGEQYF.

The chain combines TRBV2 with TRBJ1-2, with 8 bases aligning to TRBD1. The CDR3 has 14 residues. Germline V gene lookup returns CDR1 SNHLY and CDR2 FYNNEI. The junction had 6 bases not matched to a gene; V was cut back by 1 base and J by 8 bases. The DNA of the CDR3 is TGTGCCAGCAGTGAAGGGGGACAGGCTATAGGCTACACCTTC. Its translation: CASSEGGQAIGYTF.

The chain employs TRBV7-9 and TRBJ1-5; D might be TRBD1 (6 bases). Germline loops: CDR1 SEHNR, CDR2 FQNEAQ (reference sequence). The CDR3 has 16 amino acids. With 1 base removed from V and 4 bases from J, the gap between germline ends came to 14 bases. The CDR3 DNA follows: TGTGCCAGCAGCTTAGGGGCAGGGGTAGGAAATCAGCCCCAGCATTTT. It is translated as CASSLGAGVGNQPQHF.

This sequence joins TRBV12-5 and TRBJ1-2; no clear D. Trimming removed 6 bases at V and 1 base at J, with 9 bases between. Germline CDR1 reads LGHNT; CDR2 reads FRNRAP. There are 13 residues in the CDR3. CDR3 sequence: CASGEHINYGYTF. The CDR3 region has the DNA TGTGCTAGTGGAGAACACATTAACTATGGCTACACCTTC.

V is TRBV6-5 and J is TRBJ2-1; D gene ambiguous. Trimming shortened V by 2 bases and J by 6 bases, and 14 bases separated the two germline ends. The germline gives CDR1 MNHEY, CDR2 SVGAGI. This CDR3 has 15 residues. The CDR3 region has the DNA TGTGCCAGCAGTTACACGGATTCCTCAGGCAATGAGCAGTTCTTC. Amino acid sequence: CASSYTDSSGNEQFF.

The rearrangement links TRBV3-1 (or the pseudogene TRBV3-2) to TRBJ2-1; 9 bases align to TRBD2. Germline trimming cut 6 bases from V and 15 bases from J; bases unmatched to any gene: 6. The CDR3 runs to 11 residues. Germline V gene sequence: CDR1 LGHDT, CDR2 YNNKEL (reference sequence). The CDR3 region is CASSFGTSWFF. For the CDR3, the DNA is TGTGCCAGCAGTTTCGGGACTAGCTGGTTCTTC.